The 29 T cell receptor beta chains below all came from one sample that was sequenced in a study of OX40 agonist ivuxolimab in advanced cancers. Here immunoSEQ multiplex PCR was the method, and the copy in TCRdb shows in-frame clones only, minus some. The data show about 95,000 clones, 89% seen once. Sequenced material: CD4+ or CD8+ T cells sorted from blood, taken in a trial of the OX40 agonist ivuxolimab. These receptors came from an adult with an advanced solid tumor such as melanoma, head and neck, liver or kidney cancer.

The chain combines TRBV7-9 with TRBJ2-7; 7 bases align to TRBD1. Germline-derived CDR1 and CDR2 are SEHNR and FQNEAQ (reference sequence). V lost 2 bases and J lost 3; bases outside the gene matches: 7. The CDR3 consists of 15 residues. The CDR3: CASSLKGGPLYEQYF. The CDR3 DNA is TGTGCCAGCAGCTTAAAAGGGGGCCCTCTCTACGAGCAGTACTTC.

V usage is TRBV7-3 and J usage is TRBJ1-2; TRBD1 aligns across 10 bases. This CDR3 spans 15 amino acids. V lost 2 bases, J lost 7 bases, and 7 bases stayed unmatched. Germline CDR1 is SGHTA and CDR2 is FQGTGA. The chain's CDR3 is CASSLGAGTGAGYTF. The CDR3 bases are TGTGCCAGCAGCTTAGGAGCCGGGACAGGGGCTGGCTACACCTTC.

The sample holds one count of this clone. The genes are TRBV7-2 and TRBJ2-1, with D tentatively TRBD1 or TRBD2 (7 bases each). The V gene's germline CDR1 is SGHTA and CDR2 FQGNSA. The CDR3 spans 19 residues. Trimming took off 2 bases at V and 3 bases at J, with 23 bases between the two ends. This CDR3 reads CASSLRWAGGGLIYNEQFF. The CDR3 bases are TGTGCCAGCAGCTTAAGGTGGGCAGGGGGAGGGCTAATCTACAATGAGCAGTTCTTC.

The chain has TRBV4-3 and TRBJ2-2; TRBD1 aligns across 8 bases. Germline V gene data show CDR1 as LGHNA and CDR2 as YSLEER. This CDR3 spans 19 amino acids. Unmatched junction bases numbered 14, after V lost 0 bases and J lost 5 bases. This CDR3 is CASSQESTSPRDRTGELFF. CDR3 nucleotides: TGCGCCAGCAGCCAAGAATCGACCAGCCCCAGGGACAGGACCGGGGAGCTGTTTTTT.

The V call is TRBV30, the J call TRBJ1-5; 8 bases are shared with TRBD1. V was pared by 3 bases and J by 0 bases, with 4 bases of the junction left unmatched. This CDR3 contains 15 residues. Germline V gene lookup returns CDR1 GTSNPN and CDR2 SVGIG (reference sequence). The CDR3 region is CAWSRTGNSNQPQHF. CDR3 sequence (DNA): TGTGCCTGGAGCCGGACAGGGAATAGCAATCAGCCCCAGCATTTT.

The V call is TRBV7-2, the J call TRBJ1-5, with D perhaps matching TRBD1 (6 bases). Trimming took off 5 bases at V and 6 bases at J, with 14 bases between the two ends. From germline, CDR1 is SGHTA and CDR2 FQGNSA. There are 14 residues in the CDR3. The CDR3 loop is CASSLDRRGQPQHF. Here the CDR3 DNA reads TGTGCCAGCAGCCTAGACAGGCGTGGTCAGCCCCAGCATTTT.

The chain is built from TRBV6-5 and TRBJ1-1; TRBD1 might be the D (5 bases). The V end was cut by 2 bases, the J end by 1 base, with 11 bases between. The germline V gene has CDR1 MNHEY and CDR2 SVGAGI. CDR3 length equals 15 residues. CDR3 residues: CASSYGTEQNTEAFF. CDR3 in DNA: TGTGCCAGCAGTTACGGGACCGAACAGAACACTGAAGCTTTCTTT.

J is TRBJ2-6 and V is TRBV19; D might be TRBD1 (5 bases). There are 15 residues in the CDR3. Germline CDR1 reads LNHDA; CDR2 reads SQIVND (reference sequence). V lost 5 bases, J lost 2 bases, and 10 bases lay in between. CDR3 sequence reads: CASSDQGTGANVLTF. The CDR3 DNA is TGTGCCAGTAGTGACCAGGGAACTGGGGCCAACGTCCTGACTTTC. Based on the CDR3 plus reference TRBV19 and TRBJ2-6, the full variable domain is DGGITQSPKYLFRKEGQNVTLSCEQNLNHDAMYWYRQDPGQGLRLIYYSQIVNDFQKGDIAEGYSVSREKKESFPLTVTSAQKNPTAFYLCASSDQGTGANVLTFGAGSRLTVL.

CDR3 nucleotide sequence: TGTGCCACCAGCAGAGACCGACTAGCGGGATACCAAGAGACCCAGTACTTC. Its protein is CATSRDRLAGYQETQYF. V and J are TRBV15 and TRBJ2-5; 11 bases are a match to TRBD2. The CDR3 is 17 amino acids. Trimming cost V 0 bases and J 0 bases; bases outside gene matches: 3. Germline-derived CDR1 and CDR2 are LNHNV and YYDKDF (reference sequence). The full variable domain, in which reference TRBV15 and TRBJ2-5 provide the parts outside the CDR3, is DAMVIQNPRYQVTQFGKPVTLSCSQTLNHNVMYWYQQKSSQAPKLLFHYYDKDFNNEADTPDNFQSRRPNTSFCFLDIRSPGLGDTAMYLCATSRDRLAGYQETQYFGPGTRLLVL.

The V and J genes are TRBV19 and TRBJ1-2; 8 bases agree with TRBD1. V shed 7 bases, J shed 4 bases, and the junction held 20 bases outside the gene matches. CDR3 length: 18 amino acids. The germline gives CDR1 LNHDA, CDR2 SQIVND (reference sequence). CDR3 in DNA: TGTGCCAGTACCACGGACGACAGGGGATCGGCTATGATCTATGGCTACACCTTC. This sequence encodes CASTTDDRGSAMIYGYTF.

The gene calls are TRBV27 and TRBJ2-2, with D unclear. Germline-derived CDR1 and CDR2 are MNHEY and SMNVEV (reference sequence). Trimming took off 2 bases at V and 5 bases at J, with 9 bases between the two ends. The CDR3 totals 14 residues. DNA of the CDR3: TGTGCCAGCAGTTTAGACCCTCCAACCGGGGAGCTGTTTTTT. Translated, it gives CASSLDPPTGELFF.

The genes are TRBV19 and TRBJ1-5; D perhaps matches TRBD1 (6 bases). The CDR3 runs to 15 residues. Germline CDR1 reads LNHDA; CDR2 reads SQIVND (reference sequence). Trimming took 3 bases from V and 8 from J, leaving 17 bases between them. The CDR3: CASSMYRVSGEPQHF. In nucleotides, the CDR3 is TGTGCCAGTAGTATGTACAGGGTTTCCGGGGAGCCCCAGCATTTT.

The chain uses TRBV29-1 and TRBJ2-1; 8 positions agree with TRBD2. Looked up from germline, CDR1 is SQVTM and CDR2 is ANQGSEA. The CDR3 loop spans 13 amino acids. The ends lost 4 bases at V and 7 bases at J; junction bases unmatched: 6. The DNA for the CDR3 is TGCAGCGTTGTGGCGGGAGGTGCGAATGAGCAGTTCTTC. Encoded protein: CSVVAGGANEQFF.

The rearrangement joins TRBV11-2 to TRBJ2-3, with D hard to call. The germline CDR1 and CDR2 sequences are SGHAT and FQNNGV. This CDR3 spans 14 amino acids. V dropped 7 bases and J dropped 0 bases, with 11 bases sitting between them. This CDR3 reads CASISLLSTDTQYF. The CDR3 DNA sequence: TGTGCCAGCATCTCACTCCTTAGCACAGATACGCAGTATTTT.

The chain combines TRBV13 with TRBJ2-3; D may be TRBD1 (6 bases). The CDR3 has 16 amino acids. Between the trimmed V and J ends, which lost 2 bases and 0 bases, there was a span of 12 bases. Germline V lookup: CDR1 PRHDT, CDR2 FYEKMQ (reference sequence). DNA for the CDR3: TGTGCCAGCAGCTTAAGGACAGAGCCTAGCACAGATACGCAGTATTTT. It encodes CASSLRTEPSTDTQYF.

The chain is built from TRBV30 and TRBJ1-1; D uncertain. Germline V gene sequence: CDR1 GTSNPN, CDR2 SVGIG (reference sequence). V lost 0 bases and J 3 bases, leaving 5 bases between the germline ends. This CDR3 region has 12 residues. The CDR3, as DNA: TGTGCCTGGAGTGTTGGAGACACTGAAGCTTTCTTT. It codes for CAWSVGDTEAFF.

The chain uses TRBV5-1 and TRBJ1-5, with no clear D. V shed 0 bases and J shed 0 bases, with 7 bases lying between them. This CDR3 spans 15 amino acids. CDR1 is SGHRS, CDR2 YFSETQ, per germline. CDR3 sequence: CASSLDGYSNQPQHF. The CDR3 DNA reads as TGCGCCAGCAGCTTGGACGGTTATAGCAATCAGCCCCAGCATTTT.

V gene TRBV25-1 combines with J gene TRBJ1-2; TRBD1 aligns across 9 bases. The trim removed 1 base at V and 4 bases at J, leaving 7 bases unmatched. The CDR3 is made up of 16 amino acids. The V gene's germline CDR1 is MGHDK and CDR2 SYGVNS. The CDR3 protein is CASSEWGTGRSYGYTF. CDR3 in DNA: TGTGCCAGCAGTGAATGGGGGACAGGGCGGAGCTATGGCTACACCTTC.

A word on this clone: One end of the junction fails to match germline, which may point to a read error. This chain uses TRBV5-1 with TRBJ2-5; D is possibly TRBD2 (7 bases). CDR3 size: 15 residues. The germline CDR1 and CDR2 sequences are SGHRS and YFSETQ. In DNA, the CDR3 is TGCGCCAGCAGCCCCGGAGCGGGACACCAAGAGACTCAGTACTTC. Protein sequence: CASSPGAGHQETQYF.

For this clone: The missing conserved phenylalanine or tryptophan at the end of this CDR3 makes a read error likely. The V call is TRBV5-8, the J call TRBJ1-2, with D perhaps matching TRBD1 (5 bases). Germline V gives CDR1 SGHTS, CDR2 YDEGEE. The V end was cut by 0 bases, the J end by 3 bases, with 12 bases between. The CDR3 totals 15 residues. The CDR3 is CASSLGQILDYGYTL. DNA for the CDR3: TGTGCCAGCAGCTTGGGACAGATCTTGGACTATGGCTACACCCTC.

This clone was detected only a few times. V is TRBV4-3 and J is TRBJ2-3; D unclear. CDR3 length equals 12 residues. The germline V gene encodes CDR1 LGHNA and CDR2 YSLEER. V lost 0 bases, J lost 2 bases, and 0 bases lay in between. CDR3 coding DNA: TGCGCCAGCAGCCAAGACACAGATACGCAGTATTTT. Translated, it gives CASSQDTDTQYF.

The J gene is TRBJ1-2, the V gene TRBV20-1; perhaps TRBD1 as D (6 bases). There are 10 residues in the CDR3. V was clipped by 6 bases and J by 6 bases, with 8 bases between them. Germline values: CDR1 DFQATT, CDR2 SNEGSKA (reference sequence). The DNA of the CDR3 is TGCAGTGCATCAGGGGATGGCTACACCTTC. Encoded protein: CSASGDGYTF.

The chain combines TRBV11-2 with TRBJ1-1, with a tentative D call TRBD1 (5 bases). Germline V gives CDR1 SGHAT, CDR2 FQNNGV. Trimming took off 7 bases at V and 6 bases at J, with 12 bases between the two ends. CDR3 length equals 12 residues. In DNA, the CDR3 is TGTGCCAGCAACCATGGGGGGGCTGAAGCTTTCTTT. Translated: CASNHGGAEAFF.

The rearrangement joins TRBV5-1 to TRBJ2-1, with TRBD2 matching 16 bases. The CDR3 totals 18 residues. Trimming took 3 bases from V and 2 from J; bases not matched to a gene: 5. Germline CDR1 SGHRS, CDR2 YFSETQ. DNA of the CDR3: TGCGCCAGCAGCTACGGGACTAGCGGGAGGGAAGCCTACAATGAGCAGTTCTTC. Protein: CASSYGTSGREAYNEQFF.

The chain employs TRBV2 and TRBJ2-5; TRBD2 aligns across 9 bases. The CDR3 is 16 residues long. The germline gives CDR1 SNHLY, CDR2 FYNNEI. Trimming took 4 bases from V and 2 from J; bases not matched to a gene: 8. CDR3 sequence: CASSALAGEGQETQYF. DNA of the CDR3: TGTGCCAGCAGTGCCTTAGCGGGAGAGGGGCAAGAGACCCAGTACTTC.

The chain couples TRBV10-3 to TRBJ2-1, with 9 nucleotides matching TRBD2. Germline values: CDR1 ENHRY, CDR2 SYGVKD. V gave up 6 bases and J gave up 3 bases; unmatched junction bases: 9. CDR3 length: 16 amino acids. CDR3 nucleotides: TGTGCCATCAGACCCACACTAGCGGGCCTCTACAATGAGCAGTTCTTC. Translated, it gives CAIRPTLAGLYNEQFF.

The CDR3 DNA follows: TGTGCCAGCAGTGAACAGGGGACCAAGTACGAGCAGTACTTC. Translated, it gives CASSEQGTKYEQYF. The chain links TRBV28 to TRBJ2-7, with 7 bases fitting TRBD1. This CDR3 spans 14 amino acids. Losses at the gene ends were 5 bases for V and 4 bases for J; bases not matched to a gene: 8. Germline assignment: CDR1 MDHEN and CDR2 SYDVKM.

The genes are TRBV28 and TRBJ1-2; 9 nucleotides agree with TRBD1. CDR3 size: 14 residues. The trim removed 5 bases at V and 8 bases at J, leaving 9 bases unmatched. The germline gives CDR1 MDHEN, CDR2 SYDVKM. CDR3 coding DNA: TGTGCCAGCAGTAGGGGACAGGGCCCCGGGGGCTACACCTTC. Amino acid sequence: CASSRGQGPGGYTF.

This chain joins TRBV2 and TRBJ1-2; TRBD1 is a possible D gene (5 bases). Trimming took off 5 bases at V and 14 bases at J, with 21 bases between the two ends. This CDR3 has 13 amino acids. Germline CDR1 and CDR2: SNHLY and FYNNEI. CDR3 protein: CASSRGVEDPVTF. The CDR3 region has the DNA TGTGCCAGCAGTCGGGGGGTAGAGGATCCGGTTACCTTC. Together with reference TRBV2 and TRBJ1-2, the CDR3 gives the full variable domain: EPEVTQTPSHQVTQMGQEVILRCVPISNHLYFYWYRQILGQKVEFLVSFYNNEISEKSEIFDDQFSVERPDGSNFTLKIRSTKLEDSAMYFCASSRGVEDPVTFGSGTRLTVV.